The subject of this entry is one TCR beta chain. The clone's antigen remains unknown. Per-base quality was not reported, and no clone a single base away is much larger than it. Including the terminal cysteine and phenylalanine, the CDR3 comprises 15 residues. Kept here is only the CDR3 DNA, which spans 45 bases and is read in frame from base 1. V drops 4 bases and J drops 4 bases, leaving 16 bases in between. The germline V gene (reference sequence) gives CDR1 as LGHDT and CDR2 as YNNKEL. The collaborating institutions used their own protocols to collect whole blood in K2EDTA tubes. For TCRbeta analysis, collaborators shipped samples in one of three forms: frozen whole blood, isolated PBMCs, or DNA extracted from either of those sample types. The immunoSEQ Assay, a bias-controlled multiplex PCR, was used to amplify TCRbeta CDR3 regions from genomic DNA. On the authors' methods: Within the assay, amplification of reference gene primers was used to estimate how many nucleated cells each sample contained. Sequence reads were collapsed and filtered to measure the absolute abundance of every unique TCRbeta CDR3 rearrangement. For each sample, productive Simpson clonality was calculated by taking the square root of Simpson's diversity index across productive rearrangements. As stored in TCRdb, this immuneACCESS dataset retains in-frame rearrangements with V and J assigned. A fraction of the clones does not appear; measured against another copy, unresolved V genes explain less than half of the discrepancy, and the remainder lacks a known reason. D and trimming were read from the DNA, whereas the V and J calls and clone size are those reported in that table. The sample table holds over 75,000 clones, of which roughly 83% were seen once. Roughly 25% of the sample comes from the top ten.

The entry originates in a study of blood T cell repertoires in COVID-19 (dated by TCRdb to the early 2020s). Concerning the study at large: Samples covering the acute and convalescent phases of COVID-19 were provided by collaborators in the United States, Italy and Spain. Samples came from the ongoing ImmuneRACE study (first 160 participants) plus 1,254 subjects from 6 global collaborators. The dataset comprised deeply sampled blood TCRbeta repertoires from subjects exposed to, actively infected with, or recovered from COVID-19. The repertoires were made available in a free public database intended to serve as a resource for research on the immune response to SARS-CoV-2. The prospective study material was composed of cDNA or gDNA derived from T cells, B-cell-depleted T cells, or PBMCs. Where available, HLA class I and class II types were obtained from metadata supplied by the sample provider rather than from assay-based typing. The sample metadata nearly always contained a de-identified subject ID, COVID-19 status, age in years and sex.

Overall study outcomes, separate from this receptor: Clinical and demographic metadata were provided uncurated, with the amount varying by source and participant.

The TCR sequence derives from a human donor in a cohort sampled during active COVID-19. The V and J segments used are TRBV3-1 (or the pseudogene TRBV3-2) and TRBJ1-1, with no confident D gene call. Material: peripheral blood. The CDR3 region has the sequence CASSLTGGTSTEAFF. The DNA sequence is given as TGTGCCAGCAGCCTAACCGGAGGAACGAGCACTGAAGCTTTCTTT.